The 10 T cell receptor beta chains below all came from one sample that was sequenced in a study of blood T cell repertoires in COVID-19. The protocol was immunoSEQ multiplex PCR, while the TCRdb copy is restricted to in-frame clones and leaves out a portion. The data contain approximately 41,000 clones, about four fifths of them singletons. Sequenced sample: peripheral blood. The receptors stem from a man aged 40-49 years with active or convalescent COVID-19.

The V call is TRBV20-1, the J call TRBJ1-1; a possible D gene is TRBD1 (5 bases). CDR1 and CDR2 from the germline V gene are DFQATT and SNEGSKA (reference sequence). CDR3 length: 10 amino acids. V was clipped by 6 bases and J by 5 bases, with 7 bases between them. The CDR3 is CSARATEAFF. CDR3 nucleotides: TGCAGTGCCAGGGCGACTGAAGCTTTCTTT.

The V call is TRBV4-1, the J call TRBJ2-3; 14 bases align to TRBD2. The germline V gene encodes CDR1 MGHRA and CDR2 YSYEKL. J gave up 0 bases and V 4 bases, and 6 bases lay outside the gene matches. CDR3 length equals 18 residues. The CDR3 loop is CASSPRTSGGLSTDTQYF. Written as DNA, the CDR3 is TGCGCCAGCAGCCCTCGGACTAGCGGGGGGCTAAGCACAGATACGCAGTATTTT.

The chain is built from TRBV3-1 (or the pseudogene TRBV3-2) and TRBJ2-2; TRBD2 aligns across 13 bases. The CDR3 is 16 amino acids. Germline CDR1 is LGHDT and CDR2 is YNNKEL (reference sequence). After removal of 4 bases from V and 5 bases from J, the junction contained 4 bases not matched to a gene. The CDR3 nucleotides are TGTGCCAGCAGCCGGGGGACTAGCGGGAAGACCGGGGAGCTGTTTTTT. Translation: CASSRGTSGKTGELFF.

As regards this clone: A junction boundary mismatches the germline segment, possibly from a read error. This rearrangement joins TRBV4-1 to TRBJ1-5, with D tentatively TRBD1 (6 bases). Germline lookup yields CDR1 MGHRA and CDR2 YSYEKL. CDR3 size: 15 residues. The CDR3 loop is CASTQWDISNQPQHF. DNA for the CDR3: TGCGCCAGCACCCAATGGGACATTAGCAATCAGCCCCAGCATTTT.

The chain employs TRBV2 and TRBJ2-1; 8 bases are shared with TRBD1. The germline V gene has CDR1 SNHLY and CDR2 FYNNEI. The CDR3 is made up of 14 amino acids. With 6 bases clipped from V and 4 bases from J, the junction kept 5 bases outside the gene matches. The CDR3 is CASRAGGGYNEQFF. The CDR3, as DNA: TGTGCCAGCAGGGCAGGGGGCGGGTACAATGAGCAGTTCTTC.

This clone was counted a single time. This chain links TRBV5-4 with TRBJ2-6; D may be TRBD1 (5 bases). V dropped 5 bases and J dropped 1 base, with 13 bases sitting between them. The length of the CDR3 is 16 residues. Germline V lookup: CDR1 SGHNT, CDR2 YYREEE (reference sequence). The CDR3 protein is CASRDKELSGANVLTF. CDR3 in DNA: TGTGCCAGCAGGGACAAAGAGTTGTCTGGGGCCAACGTCCTGACTTTC.

The chain employs TRBV7-2 and TRBJ1-1; 9 bases match TRBD1. This CDR3 has 14 amino acids. V lost 3 bases to trimming and J lost 5 bases; unmatched junction nucleotides: 4. Per the germline V gene, CDR1 is SGHTA and CDR2 is FQGNSA. In nucleotides, the CDR3 is TGTGCCAGCAGCTTCCTGGACAGGGGAACTGAAGCTTTCTTT. It yields the protein CASSFLDRGTEAFF.

V is TRBV28 and J is TRBJ1-1, with D hard to call. Trimming removed 11 bases from V and 1 base from J, with 17 bases in between. This CDR3 comprises 14 residues. Germline CDR1 is MDHEN and CDR2 is SYDVKM. This CDR3 is CAGQAVVGNTEAFF. The CDR3, as DNA: TGTGCCGGGCAAGCCGTCGTGGGGAACACTGAAGCTTTCTTT.

V is TRBV4-1 and J is TRBJ1-1; D is undetermined. Trimming removed 1 base at V and 0 bases at J, with 15 bases between. This CDR3 contains 17 residues. Looked up from germline, CDR1 is MGHRA and CDR2 is YSYEKL. The CDR3 reads CASSQAHRSVLNTEAFF. CDR3 DNA: TGCGCCAGCAGCCAAGCACATCGTTCCGTTTTGAACACTGAAGCTTTCTTT.

V gene TRBV6-5 combines with J gene TRBJ2-7, with D perhaps TRBD1 (5 bases). Trimming stripped 6 bases from V and 0 bases from J, with 9 bases between. Germline V gene sequence: CDR1 MNHEY, CDR2 SVGAGI. There are 13 residues in the CDR3. The CDR3 sequence: CASSSDSSYEQYF. In DNA form, the CDR3 reads TGTGCCAGCAGCTCCGACAGCTCCTACGAGCAGTACTTC.